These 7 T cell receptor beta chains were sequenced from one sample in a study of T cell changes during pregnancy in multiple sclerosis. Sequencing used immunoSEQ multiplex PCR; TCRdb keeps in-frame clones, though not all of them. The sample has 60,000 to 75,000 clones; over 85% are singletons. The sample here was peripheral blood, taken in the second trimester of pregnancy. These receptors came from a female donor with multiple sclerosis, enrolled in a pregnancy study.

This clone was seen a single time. CDR3 region: CASTSPGLAGGGETQYF. The DNA for the CDR3 is TGTGCCAGCACCTCGCCGGGACTAGCGGGGGGCGGCGAGACCCAGTACTTC. The genes are TRBV13 and TRBJ2-5, with 15 bases lining up with TRBD2. Trimming removed 7 bases from V and 5 bases from J; junction bases left unmatched: 11. Germline CDR1 reads PRHDT; CDR2 reads FYEKMQ (reference sequence). The CDR3 contains 17 residues.

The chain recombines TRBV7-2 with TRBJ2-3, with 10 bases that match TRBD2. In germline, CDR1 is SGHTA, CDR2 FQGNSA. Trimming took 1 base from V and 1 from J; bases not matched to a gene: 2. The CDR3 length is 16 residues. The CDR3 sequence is CASSLEAGGGTDTQYF. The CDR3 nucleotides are TGTGCCAGCAGCTTAGAAGCGGGGGGGGGCACAGATACGCAGTATTTT.

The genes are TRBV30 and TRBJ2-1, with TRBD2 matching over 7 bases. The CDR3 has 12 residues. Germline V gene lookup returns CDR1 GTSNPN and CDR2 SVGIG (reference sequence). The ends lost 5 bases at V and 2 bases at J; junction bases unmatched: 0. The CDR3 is CAWGLAYNEQFF. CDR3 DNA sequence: TGTGCCTGGGGACTAGCCTACAATGAGCAGTTCTTC. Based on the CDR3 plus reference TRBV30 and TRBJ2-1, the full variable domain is SQTIHQWPATLVQPVGSPLSLECTVEGTSNPNLYWYRQAAGRGLQLLFYSVGIGQISSEVPQNLSASRPQDRQFILSSKKLLLSDSGFYLCAWGLAYNEQFFGPGTRLTVL.

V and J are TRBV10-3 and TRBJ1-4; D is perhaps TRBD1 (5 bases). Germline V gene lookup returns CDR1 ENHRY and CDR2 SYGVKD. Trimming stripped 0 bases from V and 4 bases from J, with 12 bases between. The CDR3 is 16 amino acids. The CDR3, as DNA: TGTGCCATCAGTGAGTCGAAGGCAGGGCTTAATGAAAAACTGTTTTTT. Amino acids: CAISESKAGLNEKLFF.

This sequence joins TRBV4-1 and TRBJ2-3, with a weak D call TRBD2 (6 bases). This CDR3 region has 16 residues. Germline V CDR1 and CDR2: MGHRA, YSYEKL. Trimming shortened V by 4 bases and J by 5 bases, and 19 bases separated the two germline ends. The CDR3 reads CASSPDGGGAGDTQYF. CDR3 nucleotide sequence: TGCGCCAGCAGCCCAGATGGAGGAGGGGCCGGAGATACGCAGTATTTT.

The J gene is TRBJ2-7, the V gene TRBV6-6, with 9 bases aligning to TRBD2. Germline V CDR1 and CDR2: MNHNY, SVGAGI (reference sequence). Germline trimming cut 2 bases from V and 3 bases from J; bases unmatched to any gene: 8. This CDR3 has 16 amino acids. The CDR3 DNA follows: TGTGCCAGCAGTTACGGGTCTAGCGGGACCCACTACGAGCAGTACTTC. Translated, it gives CASSYGSSGTHYEQYF.

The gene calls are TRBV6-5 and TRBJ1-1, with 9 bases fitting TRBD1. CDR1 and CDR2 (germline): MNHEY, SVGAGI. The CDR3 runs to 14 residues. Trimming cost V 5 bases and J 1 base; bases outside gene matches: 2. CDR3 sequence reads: CASSNRGPNTEAFF. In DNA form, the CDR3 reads TGTGCCAGCAGTAACAGGGGGCCGAACACTGAAGCTTTCTTT.